These 27 T cell receptor beta chains were all obtained from the same sample, sequenced in a study of early T cells in non-severe SARS-CoV-2 infection. TCRdb analysed the 5' RACE reads with MiXCR anew, one entry per CDR3 protein. The sample carries approximately 81,000 distinct CDR3 sequences, roughly 5.7% recorded once. Sequences were obtained from whole blood. The receptor set was obtained from an adult who was a healthcare worker with PCR-confirmed SARS-CoV-2 infection or an uninfected control (not recorded which).

This clonotype showed up many times. The chain has TRBV7-2 and TRBJ1-2; TRBD1 agrees at 8 bases. The V segment lost 4 bases and the J segment 4 bases; nucleotides outside the gene matches: 11. The CDR3 contains 16 residues. Per the germline V gene, CDR1 is SGHTA and CDR2 is FQGNSA. The CDR3 nucleotides read TGTGCCAGCAGCTATGACAGGGGAATAGTAAGCTATGGCTACACCTTC. This sequence encodes CASSYDRGIVSYGYTF.

This clonotype occurred many times. V gene TRBV20-1 combines with J gene TRBJ2-1; D is undetermined. Trimming took 3 bases from V and 0 from J, leaving 9 bases between them. Germline V lookup: CDR1 DFQATT, CDR2 SNEGSKA (reference sequence). CDR3 length equals 14 residues. The CDR3 sequence: CSASGHSSYNEQFF. In DNA, the CDR3 is TGCAGTGCTAGCGGGCACAGCTCCTACAATGAGCAGTTCTTC.

The chain joins TRBV11-2 to TRBJ2-1; a weak D match, TRBD2 (5 bases). Between the trimmed V and J ends, which lost 5 bases and 7 bases, there was a span of 9 bases. Germline CDR1 is SGHAT and CDR2 is FQNNGV. This CDR3 has 12 residues. DNA of the CDR3: TGTGCCAGCAGCCCTGAGCGGAATGAGCAGTTCTTC. Protein sequence: CASSPERNEQFF.

This clonotype was seen more than once but under ten times. This chain links TRBV9 with TRBJ2-7; D might be TRBD2 (5 bases). Germline CDR1 is SGDLS and CDR2 is YYNGEE. Trimming took off 0 bases at V and 1 base at J, with 11 bases between the two ends. The CDR3 extends over 15 amino acids. CDR3: CASSVDVAPSYEQYF. DNA of the CDR3: TGTGCCAGCAGCGTAGATGTAGCGCCGTCCTACGAGCAGTACTTC.

At least ten counts were recorded for this clonotype. The chain employs TRBV7-8 and TRBJ1-1, with D maybe TRBD1 (5 bases). The length of the CDR3 is 15 residues. Trimming removed 1 base from V and 1 base from J, with 10 bases in between. From germline, CDR1 is SGHVS and CDR2 FQNEAQ. The CDR3, as DNA: TGTGCCAGCAGCTTAGACGGGGCAGGGAACACTGAAGCTTTCTTT. Amino acids: CASSLDGAGNTEAFF.

There are a few counts of this clonotype. V usage is TRBV28 and J usage is TRBJ2-7; possible D gene TRBD1, 6 bases. There are 15 residues in the CDR3. Trimming stripped 3 bases from V and 1 base from J, with 13 bases between. Germline V gene data show CDR1 as MDHEN and CDR2 as SYDVKM. As DNA, the CDR3 is TGTGCCAGCAGTTTCCGCAGGGGCATATCCTACGAGCAGTACTTC. Encoded protein: CASSFRRGISYEQYF.

The table lists this clonotype with a few counts. The genes are TRBV7-6 and TRBJ2-2, with D tentatively TRBD1 or TRBD2 (6 bases each). V was pared by 1 base and J by 7 bases, with 28 bases between. This CDR3 is 20 amino acids long. Germline V gene data show CDR1 as SGHVS and CDR2 as FNYEAQ. The CDR3 region is CASSLVRGPTGGGHFGELFF. The DNA for the CDR3 is TGTGCCAGCAGCTTAGTCCGTGGCCCTACCGGTGGGGGGCACTTCGGGGAGCTGTTTTTT.

This clonotype was seen only a few times. The V and J genes are TRBV6-5 and TRBJ2-7; D tentatively reads TRBD1 or TRBD2 (6 bases each). The germline V gene has CDR1 MNHEY and CDR2 SVGAGI. Trimming stripped 5 bases from V and 7 bases from J, with 18 bases between. The CDR3 length is 14 residues. The CDR3 DNA reads as TGTGCCAGCAGTCGCACGCTCCGAGGGGGGGAGCAGTACTTC. Protein sequence: CASSRTLRGGEQYF.

V gene TRBV12-3 or TRBV12-4 combines with J gene TRBJ1-1; D gene uncertain. The CDR3 loop spans 13 amino acids. Trimming removed 0 bases at V and 6 bases at J, with 8 bases between. This CDR3 reads CASSLALAAEAFF. CDR3 nucleotides: TGTGCCAGCAGTTTAGCTTTAGCGGCTGAAGCTTTCTTT.

This clonotype was recorded many times. The genes are TRBV25-1 and TRBJ2-7; 8 bases line up with TRBD2. V gave up 5 bases and J gave up 0 bases; unmatched junction bases: 6. CDR3 length: 15 amino acids. CDR1 and CDR2 from the germline V gene are MGHDK and SYGVNS. The CDR3, as DNA: TGTGCCAGCAGTCTCCCCAGCGGGGGCTCCTACGAGCAGTACTTC. Amino acids: CASSLPSGGSYEQYF.

The rearrangement joins TRBV5-1 to TRBJ2-7; D is perhaps TRBD1 (6 bases). The CDR3 is 14 residues long. Trimming cost V 6 bases and J 1 base, with 14 bases left between them. The germline gives CDR1 SGHRS, CDR2 YFSETQ. The CDR3 sequence is CASTPDSVSYEQYF. CDR3 DNA sequence: TGCGCCAGCACGCCGGACAGCGTATCCTACGAGCAGTACTTC.

In its sample, this clonotype was seen a few times. The chain combines TRBV20-1 with TRBJ2-7, with a tentative D call TRBD1 (6 bases). The germline V and J ends were trimmed by 5 bases and 1 base, with 9 bases remaining between them. The CDR3 spans 12 residues. Germline loops: CDR1 DFQATT, CDR2 SNEGSKA (reference sequence). CDR3 sequence reads: CSASQGSYEQYF. Here the CDR3 DNA reads TGCAGTGCTTCACAGGGATCCTACGAGCAGTACTTC.

This clonotype was seen at least ten times. The CDR3 loop reads CSASRGITGELFF. For the CDR3, the DNA is TGCAGTGCTTCGAGGGGAATCACCGGGGAGCTGTTTTTT. The genes are TRBV20-1 and TRBJ2-2; D may be TRBD1 or TRBD2 (5 bases each). The CDR3 spans 13 residues. The V gene's germline CDR1 is DFQATT and CDR2 SNEGSKA (reference sequence). Trimming shortened V by 5 bases and J by 4 bases, and 11 bases separated the two germline ends.

The sample holds many counts of this clonotype. The chain has TRBV5-6 and TRBJ2-5, with unresolved D. CDR3 length equals 13 residues. CDR1 is SGHDT, CDR2 YYEEEE, per germline. V dropped 3 bases and J dropped 7 bases, with 13 bases sitting between them. The CDR3 sequence: CASSSKDVRTQYF. The CDR3 bases are TGTGCCAGCAGCTCCAAAGACGTTCGGACCCAGTACTTC.

The chain links TRBV29-1 to TRBJ2-3; D unclear. Deletions cut 7 bases from V and 1 base from J, with 9 bases between. Germline CDR1 and CDR2: SQVTM and ANQGSEA. This CDR3 contains 12 residues. CDR3 DNA: TGCAGCGGGAACTCCGGCACAGATACGCAGTATTTT. Translation: CSGNSGTDTQYF.

This clonotype came up many times. The rearrangement joins TRBV28 to TRBJ2-7, with D perhaps being TRBD1 or TRBD2 (5 bases each). The CDR3 consists of 14 residues. V lost 6 bases, J lost 1 base, and 13 bases lay in between. Germline V lookup: CDR1 MDHEN, CDR2 SYDVKM. The CDR3 loop is CASRAGTASYEQYF. In nucleotides, the CDR3 is TGTGCCAGCAGGGCCGGGACGGCATCCTACGAGCAGTACTTC.

This clonotype was counted ten times or more. The V call is TRBV19, the J call TRBJ2-7, with 9 positions matching TRBD1. Germline values: CDR1 LNHDA, CDR2 SQIVND (reference sequence). Trimming at V came to 6 bases and at J to 4 bases, leaving 7 bases not matched to a gene. CDR3 length equals 14 residues. CDR3 protein: CASRGQGGMYEQYF. In DNA, the CDR3 is TGTGCCAGTAGGGGACAGGGAGGTATGTACGAGCAGTACTTC.

In this sample, this clonotype turned up many times. V and J are TRBV7-2 and TRBJ2-7; 10 positions match TRBD2. J was trimmed by 2 bases and V by 5 bases; bases with no gene match: 6. The CDR3 runs 15 residues. The germline V gene encodes CDR1 SGHTA and CDR2 FQGNSA. The CDR3 sequence is CASSGTSGAPYEQYF. CDR3 DNA: TGTGCCAGCAGCGGAACTAGCGGGGCACCCTACGAGCAGTACTTC.

This clonotype showed up many times. This sequence joins TRBV2 and TRBJ1-3; D is undetermined. Germline CDR1 and CDR2: SNHLY and FYNNEI. The CDR3 length is 15 residues. V lost 4 bases and J 0 bases, leaving 10 bases between the germline ends. The CDR3 DNA reads TGTGCCAGCAGTGTAGACGGGAGCTCTGGAAACACCATATATTTT. Translating gives CASSVDGSSGNTIYF. Drawing the rest from reference TRBV2 and TRBJ1-3, the complete variable domain is EPEVTQTPSHQVTQMGQEVILRCVPISNHLYFYWYRQILGQKVEFLVSFYNNEISEKSEIFDDQFSVERPDGSNFTLKIRSTKLEDSAMYFCASSVDGSSGNTIYFGEGSWLTVV.

This clonotype was counted only a few times. The chain uses TRBV28 and TRBJ1-3; unclear D gene. This CDR3 is 16 amino acids long. V shed 4 bases and J shed 0 bases, with 13 bases lying between them. Germline lookup yields CDR1 MDHEN and CDR2 SYDVKM. The CDR3 sequence is CASSSLGPSSGNTIYF. The DNA for the CDR3 is TGTGCCAGCAGTTCTCTTGGACCGAGCTCTGGAAACACCATATATTTT.

This clonotype was recorded at least ten times. The chain recombines TRBV5-1 with TRBJ2-2; D ambiguous. Trimming shortened V by 6 bases and J by 0 bases, and 12 bases separated the two germline ends. The germline gives CDR1 SGHRS, CDR2 YFSETQ. The CDR3 totals 15 residues. The CDR3 region has the DNA TGCGCCAGCACCCTTGGGCAGCCGAACACCGGGGAGCTGTTTTTT. This sequence encodes CASTLGQPNTGELFF.

This clonotype occurred many times. This rearrangement joins TRBV4-1 to TRBJ1-2; D is perhaps TRBD1 (5 bases). V was trimmed by 3 bases and J by 7 bases, leaving 18 bases between them. CDR3 size: 15 residues. The germline gives CDR1 MGHRA, CDR2 YSYEKL. In DNA form, the CDR3 reads TGCGCCAGCAGCCACGCAGGTATTGGGACCTCTGGCTACACCTTC. It yields the protein CASSHAGIGTSGYTF.

This clonotype was detected ten times or more. V is TRBV5-1 and J is TRBJ2-1; TRBD1 aligns across 9 bases. This CDR3 has 13 amino acids. Trimming at V came to 2 bases and at J to 7 bases, leaving 1 base not matched to a gene. Germline CDR1 and CDR2: SGHRS and YFSETQ. Here the CDR3 DNA reads TGCGCCAGCAGCTTAGGACAGGGGAATGAGCAGTTCTTC. As protein: CASSLGQGNEQFF.

This clonotype has a handful of counts. DNA of the CDR3: TGTGCCAGCAGGGACGGGACAGATAGCGGCTACACCTTC. This encodes CASRDGTDSGYTF. The V gene is TRBV6-2 or TRBV6-3, the J gene TRBJ1-2, with 7 bases matching TRBD1. Losses at the gene ends were 6 bases for V and 8 bases for J; bases not matched to a gene: 9. CDR3 length: 13 residues. CDR1 is MNHEY, CDR2 SVGEGT, per germline.

This clonotype came up many times. V gene TRBV27 combines with J gene TRBJ2-7; the D gene is possibly TRBD1 (5 bases). The CDR3 loop spans 12 amino acids. In germline, CDR1 is MNHEY, CDR2 SMNVEV (reference sequence). V was clipped by 4 bases and J by 5 bases, with 9 bases between them. CDR3 nucleotides: TGTGCCAGCAGTTCTGCAGGGCACGAGCAGTACTTC. It is translated as CASSSAGHEQYF.

V is TRBV7-6 and J is TRBJ2-3; D is perhaps TRBD2 (6 bases). Trimming took off 4 bases at V and 4 bases at J, with 18 bases between the two ends. Germline CDR1 and CDR2: SGHVS and FNYEAQ. The CDR3 extends over 16 amino acids. CDR3 in DNA: TGTGCCAGCAGCTCGACCCAGGGAGGTCCACCAGATACGCAGTATTTT. This translates into CASSSTQGGPPDTQYF.

The CDR3 coding sequence is TGTGCCAGCAGCGCGGGAGAAATTTACACAGATACGCAGTATTTT. As protein: CASSAGEIYTDTQYF. The gene calls are TRBV7-8 and TRBJ2-3, with TRBD2 matching 7 bases. The CDR3 has 15 amino acids. CDR1 SGHVS and CDR2 FQNEAQ come from the germline V gene. V dropped 5 bases and J dropped 2; count of bases not matched to a gene: 7.